This is a list of T cell receptor beta chains from one sample in a study of blood T cell repertoires in COVID-19. Sequenced by immunoSEQ multiplex PCR; TCRdb stores in-frame clones only, minus some. The sample contains tens of thousands of clones, 75% to 95% of which appear only once. Sequencing input: peripheral blood. The receptors were sampled from a man aged 45-60 years with acute or convalescent COVID-19. CDR3s include the opening cysteine and the closing phenylalanine or tryptophan. Each record gives: clone size, V gene, J gene, D gene, CDR3 DNA, CDR3 protein. A D gene is named only where the DNA matches it firmly. Only some rows state a clone size, as once, few, many or a class for expanded clones.

few	TRBV4-2	TRBJ1-5	-	TGTGCCAGCAGCCAAGATCTTGAACTGAACCATCAGCCCCAGCATTTT	CASSQDLELNHQPQHF
-	TRBV4-1	TRBJ2-7	TRBD1	TGCGCCAGCAGCCAGATAAGCACCGGGACAGGGGACGACGAGCAGTACTTC	CASSQISTGTGDDEQYF
-	TRBV5-1	TRBJ2-2	TRBD1	TGCGCCAGCAGCTTGGTAAAGTCACAGGGGGCTGCCGGGGAGCTGTTTTTT	CASSLVKSQGAAGELFF
once	TRBV5-1	TRBJ2-1	-	TGCGCCAGCAGCTTGGTTGTGGGGGGTATTTACAATGAGCAGTTCTTC	CASSLVVGGIYNEQFF
-	TRBV5-8	TRBJ2-7	-	TGTGCCAGCAGCTTAATCTCAGGGGGGGAGCAGTACTTC	CASSLISGGEQYF
-	TRBV2	TRBJ2-7	-	TGTGCCAGCAGTCCGGGACTTCTCTACGAGCAGTACTTC	CASSPGLLYEQYF
-	TRBV19	TRBJ2-7	TRBD2	TGTGCCAGTAGTATAGATCTAGCGGGGACCCCCTACGAGCAGTACTTC	CASSIDLAGTPYEQYF
-	TRBV27	TRBJ2-1	-	TGTGCCAGCAGTTTACAGGGGATGTTAAGCAATGAGCAGTTCTTC	CASSLQGMLSNEQFF
-	TRBV5-4	TRBJ2-1	-	TGTGCCAGCAGCTTCGAGGGCGGTACCTACAATGAGCAGTTCTTC	CASSFEGGTYNEQFF
once	TRBV30	TRBJ1-3	-	TGTGCCTGGAGTCGGCCCGGGACACTAGGAAACACCATATATTTT	CAWSRPGTLGNTIYF
-	TRBV13	TRBJ2-5	-	TGTGCCAGCAGCTGGCGGGGCCAAGAGACCCAGTACTTC	CASSWRGQETQYF
-	TRBV21-1	TRBJ2-7	-	TGTGCCAGCAATACAGGTCCCCCTAGGGAGCAGTACTTC	CASNTGPPREQYF
-	TRBV19	TRBJ1-5	-	TGTGCCAGTAGTATAGCGCAGGTCTATAGCAATCAGCCCCAGCATTTT	CASSIAQVYSNQPQHF
-	TRBV19	TRBJ1-1	TRBD1	TGTGCCAGTAGTATCAGGGGGCAGGGGAACACTGAAGCTTTCTTT	CASSIRGQGNTEAFF
-	TRBV2	TRBJ2-7	TRBD1	TGTGCCAGCAGTCCCGGACAGGGGGCAAAGGAGCAGTACTTC	CASSPGQGAKEQYF
once	TRBV5-6	TRBJ1-4	TRBD1	TGTGCCAGCCTCAACAGGGGAATAGGGGAAAAACTGTTTTTT	CASLNRGIGEKLFF
-	TRBV18	TRBJ2-3	-	TGTGCCAGCTCACCACAGCCTAGCACAGATACGCAGTATTTT	CASSPQPSTDTQYF
-	TRBV30	TRBJ1-1	-	TGTGCCTGGAGTGTACTAGGGGGTGGAGCTTTCTTT	CAWSVLGGGAFF
-	TRBV23-1	TRBJ2-7	TRBD1	TGCGCCAGCAGTCATGCCAGTGGGGACAGCTTTTTTGGGCAGTACTTC	CASSHASGDSFFGQYF